This T cell receptor (beta chain) was recovered during a study of T cell clones after liver transplantation. Looking at the study overall: Pre-transplant mixed lymphocyte reactions yielded third-party-reactive TCRbeta sequences as comparators for graft-donor-reactive sequences.

This clone was seen only once. Method: immunoSEQ multiplex PCR; TCRdb's copy keeps in-frame clones and lacks some. This sample has about 20,000 clones, with roughly nine tenths found just once. Germline CDR1 is SGHDT and CDR2 is YYEEEE. CDR3 length equals 13 residues. Trimming removed 2 bases at V and 4 bases at J, with 7 bases between. The sequencing used CD8+ T cells from blood, collected approximately 3.5 years after liver transplant. This sequence originates from a human patient who received a liver transplant. Some T cells may arise from the graft donor. The chain has TRBV5-6 and TRBJ1-5, with unresolved D. The DNA of the CDR3 is TGTGCCAGCAGCTTCCAAGGAAATCAGCCCCAGCATTTT. This gives the protein CASSFQGNQPQHF.